The 18 T cell receptor beta chains below all came from one sample that was sequenced in a study of cytomegalovirus exposure and HLA in healthy donors. 60 Vbeta and 13 Jbeta primers were used in PCR. Using immunoSEQ multiplex PCR, the repertoire was profiled, and TCRdb retains in-frame clones only, with some absent. The sample contains about 65,000 clones, approximately 67% of which appear only once. Sequencing used PBMCs. Receptors were obtained from a man younger than 40 in good health and CMV-seronegative.

This clone occurred a few times. This chain joins TRBV5-1 and TRBJ2-1; TRBD1 matches at 10 bases. Trimming at V came to 4 bases and at J to 4 bases, leaving 11 bases not matched to a gene. Germline CDR1 is SGHRS and CDR2 is YFSETQ. This CDR3 contains 17 residues. Here the CDR3 DNA reads TGCGCCAGCAGCCACCGGAGACAGGGGGCCGAGTACAATGAGCAGTTCTTC. Translated: CASSHRRQGAEYNEQFF.

The chain uses TRBV4-1 and TRBJ1-5; 7 nucleotides agree with TRBD1. The CDR3 loop spans 15 amino acids. The J segment lost 6 bases and the V segment lost 3 bases, leaving 8 bases of the junction unmatched. CDR1 is MGHRA and CDR2 is YSYEKL in the germline V gene. CDR3 sequence (DNA): TGCGCCAGCAGCCAGGAACAGGGGAGAGGTCAGCCCCAGCATTTT. The encoded protein is CASSQEQGRGQPQHF.

The rearrangement joins TRBV13 to TRBJ2-1; 9 bases fit TRBD2. The V gene end was trimmed by 3 bases and the J gene end by 2 bases; junction bases not matched to a gene: 2. Looked up from germline, CDR1 is PRHDT and CDR2 is FYEKMQ (reference sequence). The CDR3 is 15 amino acids. CDR3 in amino acids: CASSLGLAAYNEQFF. CDR3 coding DNA: TGTGCCAGCAGCTTGGGACTAGCCGCCTACAATGAGCAGTTCTTC.

The rearrangement links TRBV6-5 to TRBJ2-7, with 7 nucleotides matching TRBD2. This CDR3 has 15 residues. From germline, CDR1 is MNHEY and CDR2 SVGAGI. Unmatched junction bases numbered 13, after V lost 6 bases and J lost 5 bases. The CDR3 nucleotides are TGTGCCAGCAGAATTTACGCGACACGGGAGGACGAGCAGTACTTC. This gives the protein CASRIYATREDEQYF.

The chain couples TRBV9 to TRBJ1-5; a possible D gene is TRBD1 (5 bases). This CDR3 has 15 amino acids. V lost 4 bases to trimming and J lost 0 bases, with 11 bases between them. Looked up from germline, CDR1 is SGDLS and CDR2 is YYNGEE. CDR3 in DNA: TGTGCCAGCAGCCCATTAACAGGTAGCAATCAGCCCCAGCATTTT. It is translated as CASSPLTGSNQPQHF.

The chain recombines TRBV6-5 with TRBJ2-7; 8 bases fit TRBD1. This CDR3 has 15 residues. Germline values: CDR1 MNHEY, CDR2 SVGAGI. The trim removed 6 bases at V and 5 bases at J, leaving 12 bases unmatched. CDR3 in DNA: TGTGCCAGCAGCCCGTCGGCAGGGGGCTACCACGAGCAGTACTTC. As protein: CASSPSAGGYHEQYF.

V gene TRBV7-7 combines with J gene TRBJ2-1; the match to TRBD2 covers 10 bases. Trimming took 0 bases from V and 5 from J; bases not matched to a gene: 4. This CDR3 is built from 16 residues. Looked up from germline, CDR1 is SSHAT and CDR2 is FNYEAQ (reference sequence). CDR3 sequence: CASSLAAGGPNNEQFF. In DNA, the CDR3 is TGTGCCAGCAGCTTAGCAGCGGGGGGGCCGAACAATGAGCAGTTCTTC.

The chain couples TRBV4-1 to TRBJ1-2; no firm D call. V was pared by 1 base and J by 6 bases, with 18 bases between. CDR3 size: 16 residues. The germline V gene encodes CDR1 MGHRA and CDR2 YSYEKL. The CDR3 DNA reads TGCGCCAGCAGCCAAGGCGGAGACGGAGGAGGTGATGGCTACACCTTC. It is translated as CASSQGGDGGGDGYTF.

V gene TRBV6-1 combines with J gene TRBJ1-6; 7 bases align to TRBD1. Looked up from germline, CDR1 is MNHNS and CDR2 is SASEGT. The CDR3 has 14 amino acids. V gave up 10 bases and J gave up 9 bases; unmatched junction bases: 12. The CDR3: CATMTGSGISPLHF. As DNA, the CDR3 is TGTGCCACCATGACAGGGTCGGGGATTTCACCCCTCCACTTT.

The V gene is TRBV5-4, the J gene TRBJ1-6; D possibly corresponds to TRBD1 (5 bases). The V end was cut by 4 bases, the J end by 10 bases, with 18 bases between. The CDR3 runs 15 residues. Germline loops: CDR1 SGHNT, CDR2 YYREEE (reference sequence). The CDR3 DNA reads as TGTGCCAGCAGCCCCCAAATGGGGGGAAGCTCACCCCTCCACTTT. Translating gives CASSPQMGGSSPLHF.

This rearrangement joins TRBV10-3 to TRBJ1-5; no reliable D call. The germline V gene has CDR1 ENHRY and CDR2 SYGVKD. The CDR3 spans 13 residues. Trimming removed 4 bases from V and 6 bases from J, with 10 bases in between. In nucleotides, the CDR3 is TGTGCCATCAGTGGGGCTGATATTCAGCCCCAGCATTTT. It yields the protein CAISGADIQPQHF.

The chain combines TRBV30 with TRBJ2-1, with D possibly TRBD2 on 6 matching bases. Germline V lookup: CDR1 GTSNPN, CDR2 SVGIG (reference sequence). CDR3 length: 13 amino acids. CDR3 residues: CGGVLQQRGEQFF. As DNA, the CDR3 is TGTGGGGGGGTTTTGCAACAACGGGGTGAGCAGTTCTTC.

This clone was seen a single time. V usage is TRBV15 and J usage is TRBJ1-5; D is possibly TRBD1 (5 bases). The germline V and J ends were trimmed by 3 bases and 6 bases, with 12 bases remaining between them. Germline lookup yields CDR1 LNHNV and CDR2 YYDKDF (reference sequence). The CDR3 is 14 amino acids. The CDR3, as DNA: TGTGCCACCAGCAGCTCCTCTGGGGCTCAGCCCCAGCATTTT. It is translated as CATSSSSGAQPQHF.

The rearrangement links TRBV6-5 to TRBJ1-1; perhaps TRBD1 as D (6 bases). V gave up 2 bases and J gave up 0 bases, with 10 bases separating them. The CDR3 contains 15 residues. From germline, CDR1 is MNHEY and CDR2 SVGAGI. This CDR3 is CASSYRQGMNTEAFF. CDR3 in DNA: TGTGCCAGCAGTTACCGTCAGGGGATGAACACTGAAGCTTTCTTT.

The CDR3 region has the DNA TGTGCCAGCAGCCGGACAGGGTCCAAAAACATTCAGTACTTC. Its protein product is CASSRTGSKNIQYF. This chain joins TRBV5-4 and TRBJ2-4; TRBD1 aligns across 8 bases. After removal of 4 bases from V and 2 bases from J, the junction contained 2 bases not matched to a gene. CDR1 is SGHNT, CDR2 YYREEE, per germline (reference sequence). CDR3 size: 14 residues.

J is TRBJ1-1 and V is TRBV30, with a weak D call TRBD1 (5 bases). Between the trimmed V and J ends, which lost 5 bases and 6 bases, there was a span of 16 bases. The CDR3 is made up of 13 amino acids. The germline V gene encodes CDR1 GTSNPN and CDR2 SVGIG (reference sequence). CDR3 sequence reads: CAWGALDLSEAFF. The DNA of the CDR3 is TGTGCCTGGGGGGCGCTTGATTTATCTGAAGCTTTCTTT. The full variable domain, its missing parts supplied by reference TRBV30 and TRBJ1-1, is SQTIHQWPATLVQPVGSPLSLECTVEGTSNPNLYWYRQAAGRGLQLLFYSVGIGQISSEVPQNLSASRPQDRQFILSSKKLLLSDSGFYLCAWGALDLSEAFFGQGTRLTVV.

The gene calls are TRBV4-1 and TRBJ2-1; 13 nucleotides align to TRBD2. The germline V gene has CDR1 MGHRA and CDR2 YSYEKL. The V segment lost 3 bases and the J segment 5 bases; nucleotides outside the gene matches: 7. The CDR3 is 17 amino acids. CDR3 coding DNA: TGCGCCAGCAGCCACAAAAAACTAGCGGGGGGGAACAATGAGCAGTTCTTC. Amino acids: CASSHKKLAGGNNEQFF.

The chain carries TRBV6-6 and TRBJ2-7; the D is unclear. Germline-derived CDR1 and CDR2 are MNHNY and SVGAGI (reference sequence). V lost 2 bases, J lost 4 bases, and 12 bases lay in between. This CDR3 has 14 amino acids. This CDR3 is CASSYGQIRYEQYF. The CDR3 nucleotides read TGTGCCAGCAGTTACGGGCAGATACGGTACGAGCAGTACTTC.